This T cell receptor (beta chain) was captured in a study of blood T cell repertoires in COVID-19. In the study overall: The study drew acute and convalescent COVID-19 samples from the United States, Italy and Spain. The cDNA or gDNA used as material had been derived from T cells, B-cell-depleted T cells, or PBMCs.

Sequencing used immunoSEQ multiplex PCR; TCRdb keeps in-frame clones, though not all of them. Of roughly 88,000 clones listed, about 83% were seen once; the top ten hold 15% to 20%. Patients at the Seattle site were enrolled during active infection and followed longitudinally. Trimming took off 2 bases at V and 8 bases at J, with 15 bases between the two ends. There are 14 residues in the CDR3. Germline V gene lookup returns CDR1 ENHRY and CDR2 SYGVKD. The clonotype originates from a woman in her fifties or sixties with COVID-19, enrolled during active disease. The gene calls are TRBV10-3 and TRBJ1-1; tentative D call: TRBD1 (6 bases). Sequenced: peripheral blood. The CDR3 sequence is CAISEPTGRGEAFF. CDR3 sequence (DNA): TGTGCCATCAGTGAGCCCACAGGGAGGGGCGAAGCTTTCTTT.